The clone carrying this TCR beta chain was counted between two and nine times. Its specificity is not known. The sequenced template was cDNA made from the entire isolated RNA. Assay used: immunoSEQ multiplex PCR; TCRdb lists only in-frame clones, some missing. The sample consists of more than 350,000 clones, roughly 11% of them appearing once. CDR1 MNHNS and CDR2 SASEGT come from the germline V gene. V lost 5 bases and J lost 0; bases outside the gene matches: 7. The CDR3 length is 15 residues. The data derive from a study of beta chain features in type 1 diabetes. Turning to the study itself: Sorted cells from all samples, numbering about 100,000,000, were examined.

Study results and limitations: The study found that naive, central memory and Treg TCRB repertoires appeared more similar in patients than in healthy donors. PCR might show a preference for shorter templates, equally across patients and controls.

The TCR was taken from a woman aged 18-29 years in good health. Sequences were obtained from naive CD4+ T cells from blood. The chain carries TRBV6-1 and TRBJ2-7; TRBD1 aligns across 7 bases. This CDR3 reads CASSQGGLGSYEQYF. CDR3 DNA: TGTGCCAGCAGTCAAGGGGGCCTGGGCTCCTACGAGCAGTACTTC.